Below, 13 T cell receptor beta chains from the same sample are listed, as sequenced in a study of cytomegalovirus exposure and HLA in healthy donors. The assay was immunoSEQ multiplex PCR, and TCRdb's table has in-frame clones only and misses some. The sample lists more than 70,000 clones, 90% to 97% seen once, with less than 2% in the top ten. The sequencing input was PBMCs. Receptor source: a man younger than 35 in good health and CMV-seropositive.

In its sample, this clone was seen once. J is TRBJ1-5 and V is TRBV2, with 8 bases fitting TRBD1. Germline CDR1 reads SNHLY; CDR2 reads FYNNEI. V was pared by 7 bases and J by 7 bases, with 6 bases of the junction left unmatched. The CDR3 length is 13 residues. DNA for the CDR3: TGTGCCAGCACAGGGGGCGAAAGCCAGCCCCAGCATTTT. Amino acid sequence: CASTGGESQPQHF.

The CDR3 DNA sequence: TGTGCCAGCAGCCCATCTGGGAGCTCCTACAATGAGCAGTTCTTC. The encoded protein is CASSPSGSSYNEQFF. V is TRBV14 and J is TRBJ2-1; D is possibly TRBD2 (5 bases). Germline CDR1 reads SGHDN; CDR2 reads FVKESK. V was shortened by 4 bases and J by 0 bases, with 10 bases between the two germline ends. This CDR3 is 15 amino acids long. Based on the CDR3 plus reference TRBV14 and TRBJ2-1, the full variable domain is EAGVTQFPSHSVIEKGQTVTLRCDPISGHDNLYWYRRVMGKEIKFLLHFVKESKQDESGMPNNRFLAERTGGTYSTLKVQPAELEDSGVYFCASSPSGSSYNEQFFGPGTRLTVL.

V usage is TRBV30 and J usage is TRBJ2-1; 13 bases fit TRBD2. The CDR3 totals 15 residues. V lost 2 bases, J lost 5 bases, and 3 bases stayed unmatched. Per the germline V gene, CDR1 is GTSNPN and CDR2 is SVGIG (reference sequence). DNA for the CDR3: TGTGCCTGGAGTCAACTAGCGGGAGGGCACAATGAGCAGTTCTTC. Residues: CAWSQLAGGHNEQFF.

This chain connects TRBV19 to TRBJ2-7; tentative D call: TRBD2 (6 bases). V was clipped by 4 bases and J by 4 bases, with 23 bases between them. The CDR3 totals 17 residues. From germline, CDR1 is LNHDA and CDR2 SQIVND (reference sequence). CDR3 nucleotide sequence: TGTGCCAGTAGTAAAGGGGCAGCGGGCGTGCTAGGGTACGAGCAGTACTTC. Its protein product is CASSKGAAGVLGYEQYF.

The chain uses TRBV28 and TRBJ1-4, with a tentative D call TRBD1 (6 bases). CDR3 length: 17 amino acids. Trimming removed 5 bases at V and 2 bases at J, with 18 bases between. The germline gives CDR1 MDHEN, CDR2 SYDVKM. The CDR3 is CASSQGQSLRTNEKLFF. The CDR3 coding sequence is TGTGCCAGCAGTCAAGGACAGTCCTTACGGACTAATGAAAAACTGTTTTTT.

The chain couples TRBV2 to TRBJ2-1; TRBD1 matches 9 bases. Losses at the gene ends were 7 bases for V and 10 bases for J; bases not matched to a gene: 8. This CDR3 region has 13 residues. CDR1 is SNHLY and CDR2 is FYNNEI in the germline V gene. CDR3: CASTRQGQGEQFF. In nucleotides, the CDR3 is TGTGCCAGCACCCGCCAGGGACAGGGCGAGCAGTTCTTC. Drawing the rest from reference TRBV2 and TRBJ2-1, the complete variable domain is EPEVTQTPSHQVTQMGQEVILRCVPISNHLYFYWYRQILGQKVEFLVSFYNNEISEKSEIFDDQFSVERPDGSNFTLKIRSTKLEDSAMYFCASTRQGQGEQFFGPGTRLTVL.

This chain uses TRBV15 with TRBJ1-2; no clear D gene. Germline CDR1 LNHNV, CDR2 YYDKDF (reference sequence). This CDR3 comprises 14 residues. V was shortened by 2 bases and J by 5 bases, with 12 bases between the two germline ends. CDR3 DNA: TGTGCCACCAGCAGATCCGGGATCGAGTATGGCTACACCTTC. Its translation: CATSRSGIEYGYTF.

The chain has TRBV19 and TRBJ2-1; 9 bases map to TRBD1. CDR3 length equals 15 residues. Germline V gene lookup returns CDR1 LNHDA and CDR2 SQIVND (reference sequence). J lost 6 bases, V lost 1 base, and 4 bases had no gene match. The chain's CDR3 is CASSIAPTGGNEQFF. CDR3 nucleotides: TGTGCCAGTAGTATAGCTCCGACAGGGGGCAATGAGCAGTTCTTC.

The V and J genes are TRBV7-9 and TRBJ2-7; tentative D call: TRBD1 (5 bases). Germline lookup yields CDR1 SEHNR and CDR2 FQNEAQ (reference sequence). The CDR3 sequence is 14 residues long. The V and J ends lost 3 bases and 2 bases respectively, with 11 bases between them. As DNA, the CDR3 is TGTGCCAGCAGCTTGACAGCCATAACCTACGAGCAGTACTTC. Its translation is CASSLTAITYEQYF.

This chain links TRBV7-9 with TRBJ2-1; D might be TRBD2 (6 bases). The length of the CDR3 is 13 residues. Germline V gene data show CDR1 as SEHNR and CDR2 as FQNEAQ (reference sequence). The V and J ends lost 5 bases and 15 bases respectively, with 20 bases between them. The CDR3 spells CASSPPPGLYSFF. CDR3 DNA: TGTGCCAGCAGCCCTCCACCCGGACTATATTCGTTCTTC.

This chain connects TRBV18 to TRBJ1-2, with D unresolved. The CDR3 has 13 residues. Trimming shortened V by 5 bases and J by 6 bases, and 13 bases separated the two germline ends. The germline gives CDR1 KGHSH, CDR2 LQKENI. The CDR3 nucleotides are TGTGCCAGCTCATCATTAAGCCGGGATGGCTACACCTTC. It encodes CASSSLSRDGYTF.

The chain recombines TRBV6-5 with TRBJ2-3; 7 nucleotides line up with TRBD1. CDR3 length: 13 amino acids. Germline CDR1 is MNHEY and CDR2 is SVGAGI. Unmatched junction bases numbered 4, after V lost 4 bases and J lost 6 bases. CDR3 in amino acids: CASSWARGDTQYF. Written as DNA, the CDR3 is TGTGCCAGCAGTTGGGCCAGGGGGGATACGCAGTATTTT.

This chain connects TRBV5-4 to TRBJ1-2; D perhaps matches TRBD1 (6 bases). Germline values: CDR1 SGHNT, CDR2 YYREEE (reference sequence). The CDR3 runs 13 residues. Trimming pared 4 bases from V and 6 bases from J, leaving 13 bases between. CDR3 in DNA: TGTGCCAGCAGCGTACAGGGTGGGGATGGCTACACCTTC. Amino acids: CASSVQGGDGYTF. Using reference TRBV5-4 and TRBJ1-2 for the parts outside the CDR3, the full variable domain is ETGVTQSPTHLIKTRGQQVTLRCSSQSGHNTVSWYQQALGQGPQFIFQYYREEENGRGNFPPRFSGLQFPNYSSELNVNALELDDSALYLCASSVQGGDGYTFGSGTRLTVV.